Listed below are T cell receptor beta chains from one sample, sequenced in a study of response to subunit inactivated influenza vaccine. TCRdb reprocessed the RT-PCR reads with MiXCR, giving one entry per CDR3 protein. In the table there are 590,000 or so distinct CDR3 sequences, approximately 14% of which are singletons. This sample comprised PBMCs from blood, obtained approximately 15 days before vaccination. The receptor source for this set is a man aged 50 to 59 who received an inactivated influenza vaccine. Both conserved end residues are trimmed from each CDR3.

V | CDR3
TRBV19 | ASSWGPGAYEQY
TRBV5-1 | ASSLGSHRTDTQY
TRBV6-1 | ASYPVGAIHEQF
TRBV19 | ASSPRRTGNTEAF
TRBV7-3 | ASSQTGTGVGGQF
TRBV20-1 | SASRQTQY
TRBV10-3 | AIMRRGPDTGELF
TRBV5-4 | ASSSQGRVYEQY
TRBV12-3/TRBV12-4 | ASSLLEGETQY
TRBV20-1 | SAAPGLAYEQY
TRBV2 | ASAADNQPQH
TRBV20-1 | SARRWSHYEQY
TRBV11-2 | ASSLRLGSDTQY
TRBV10-3 | AISPTQETQY
TRBV3-1 | ASSHLRGSNTDTQY
TRBV20-1 | SARQGARHEQY
TRBV6-2/TRBV6-3 | ASSTGVGSNTDTQY
TRBV5-1 | ASSLEGQGGGQYNEQF
TRBV6-2/TRBV6-3 | ASKSGTSNQPQH
TRBV29-1 | SVDTEGGTKQY
TRBV15 | ATSRGGTRGNQPQH
TRBV9 | ASSVASRNEQF
TRBV12-3/TRBV12-4 | ASSLGQGAAPLH
TRBV20-1 | SAQSGLPKAKNIQY
TRBV4-3 | ASSHADGYEQY
TRBV5-1 | ASSAGANYNEQF
TRBV18 | ASSPSQGYSYNEQF
TRBV5-1 | ASSPEGFRSSYEQY
TRBV6-2/TRBV6-3 | ASTHGQGLSGANVLT
TRBV4-3 | ASSPGTSLGVEQF
TRBV10-2 | ASRSGQGTEAF
TRBV10-3 | AISGTSGPVYTGELF
TRBV5-1 | ASSLTTSGVGGQF
TRBV27 | ASSLSIPGNEY
TRBV9 | ASSVEAGVHQEQF
TRBV7-9 | ASSLDKGADEAF
TRBV24-1 | ATSESNSYGYT